The 19 T cell receptor beta chains below come from one sample, sequenced in a study of human T cells and chemical hapten exposure. MiXCR was run by TCRdb on the RACE reads, yielding one entry per CDR3 protein. The sample consists of approximately 89,000 distinct CDR3 sequences, approximately 10% of them appearing once. Noted time point: patch test 2, 6 weeks after DPC sensitization. Treatment: therapeutic diphenylcyclopropenone sensitization with weekly scalp DPC. The sample consisted of whole blood, taken in connection with sensitization to the hapten diphenylcyclopropenone (DPC). Every receptor here comes from a woman younger than 45 with alopecia areata. Some clones in this sample may be carry-over from other donors' samples.

This clonotype was detected ten times or more. The chain combines TRBV20-1 with TRBJ1-5; D not certain. CDR3 length equals 13 residues. Looked up from germline, CDR1 is DFQATT and CDR2 is SNEGSKA (reference sequence). V gave up 4 bases and J gave up 11 bases, with 18 bases separating them. The CDR3: CSATHSTVRAQHF. In nucleotides, the CDR3 is TGCAGTGCTACCCATTCGACGGTTAGGGCCCAGCATTTT.

The chain recombines TRBV28 with TRBJ1-2, with a possible D match to TRBD1 (5 bases). V shed 1 base and J shed 4 bases, with 16 bases lying between them. The V gene's germline CDR1 is MDHEN and CDR2 SYDVKM. The CDR3 has 16 residues. The DNA of the CDR3 is TGTGCCAGCAGTTTATCCCTCCAGGGTTCCCGCTATGGCTACACCTTC. This encodes CASSLSLQGSRYGYTF.

This clonotype occurred many times. The chain carries TRBV29-1 and TRBJ1-1, with 7 positions matching TRBD1. Trimming at V came to 7 bases and at J to 5 bases, leaving 7 bases not matched to a gene. The CDR3 has 12 amino acids. Germline values: CDR1 SQVTM, CDR2 ANQGSEA. The CDR3: CSAAKGQTEAFF. In DNA, the CDR3 is TGCAGCGCCGCTAAGGGACAGACTGAAGCTTTCTTT.

This clonotype was seen at least ten times. The V and J genes are TRBV18 and TRBJ2-2, with 9 bases matching TRBD2. After removal of 1 base from V and 1 base from J, the junction contained 4 bases not matched to a gene. The germline V gene encodes CDR1 KGHSH and CDR2 LQKENI. CDR3 length equals 17 residues. The CDR3 reads CASSPRISGGNTGELFF. CDR3 DNA: TGTGCCAGCTCACCACGGATTAGCGGGGGGAACACCGGGGAGCTGTTTTTT. Combining the CDR3 with reference TRBV18 and TRBJ2-2 gives the whole variable domain NAGVMQNPRHLVRRRGQEARLRCSPMKGHSHVYWYRQLPEEGLKFMVYLQKENIIDESGMPKERFSAEFPKEGPSILRIQQVVRGDSAAYFCASSPRISGGNTGELFFGEGSRLTVL.

This clonotype was seen repeatedly, ten times or more. The chain is built from TRBV12-3 or TRBV12-4 and TRBJ2-3; D gene unclear. Trimming pared 7 bases from V and 7 bases from J, leaving 12 bases between. CDR3 length equals 12 residues. As DNA, the CDR3 is TGTGCCAGCATCTCTCCGGGTAATACGCAGTATTTT. This encodes CASISPGNTQYF.

This clonotype was seen a handful of times. The chain joins TRBV20-1 to TRBJ2-1, with D uncertain. Trimming took off 0 bases at V and 4 bases at J, with 7 bases between the two ends. The CDR3 is 13 residues long. Per the germline V gene, CDR1 is DFQATT and CDR2 is SNEGSKA (reference sequence). DNA of the CDR3: TGCAGTGCTAGAGATTGGCAGTACAATGAGCAGTTCTTC. It is translated as CSARDWQYNEQFF.

This clonotype was found a few times. The V and J genes are TRBV19 and TRBJ2-5, with 7 bases fitting TRBD1. This CDR3 is 14 amino acids long. V lost 4 bases to trimming and J lost 7 bases; unmatched junction nucleotides: 9. The germline V gene encodes CDR1 LNHDA and CDR2 SQIVND (reference sequence). DNA of the CDR3: TGTGCCAGTAGTAACAGCCGACAGGGCCTGACCCAGTACTTC. Its translation: CASSNSRQGLTQYF.

A remark on this clonotype: One base away lies a much larger clone, so this may be a sequencing read error. The CDR3 nucleotides read TGCACCAGCAGCCAAGGGGGCCTTAATAATTCACCCCTCCACTTT. As protein: CTSSQGGLNNSPLHF. The rearrangement uses TRBV4-3 and TRBJ1-6; 7 bases match TRBD1. This CDR3 contains 15 residues. Germline V gene data show CDR1 as LGHNA and CDR2 as YSLEER.

The table lists this clonotype with many counts. The chain employs TRBV19 and TRBJ2-2; no reliable D call. With 5 bases removed from V and 7 bases from J, the gap between germline ends came to 20 bases. Germline values: CDR1 LNHDA, CDR2 SQIVND (reference sequence). This CDR3 has 16 residues. The CDR3 DNA reads as TGTGCCAGTAGTGAAGAGGCAGCCTGGTCCGGCGGGGAGCTGTTTTTT. It encodes CASSEEAAWSGGELFF.

This clonotype appeared many times. The chain uses TRBV27 and TRBJ2-5; 9 nucleotides line up with TRBD2. The CDR3 length is 15 residues. V lost 10 bases to trimming and J lost 5 bases; unmatched junction nucleotides: 14. Germline V lookup: CDR1 MNHEY, CDR2 SMNVEV (reference sequence). The CDR3 DNA is TGTGCCACCCGCATTAGGGCGGGGGGGCACGAGACCCAGTACTTC. As protein: CATRIRAGGHETQYF.

V usage is TRBV12-3 or TRBV12-4 and J usage is TRBJ2-6; D is perhaps TRBD1 or TRBD2 (5 bases each). V was pared by 3 bases and J by 1 base, with 10 bases between. CDR3 size: 16 residues. The CDR3 spells CASSFWGGSGANVLTF. The CDR3, as DNA: TGTGCCAGCAGTTTTTGGGGCGGGTCTGGGGCCAACGTCCTGACTTTC.

This clonotype was seen ten or more times. V and J are TRBV29-1 and TRBJ1-2; tentative D call: TRBD1 (6 bases). CDR1 is SQVTM, CDR2 ANQGSEA, per germline. CDR3 length: 14 amino acids. The V end lost 8 bases, the J end lost 3 bases, and 19 bases lay between the germline ends. CDR3 protein: CSLRMDGGDYGYTF. CDR3 DNA: TGCAGCCTAAGGATGGACGGGGGCGACTATGGCTACACCTTC.

The sample holds many counts of this clonotype. The chain has TRBV7-6 and TRBJ2-5, with 9 positions matching TRBD2. The V gene's germline CDR1 is SGHVS and CDR2 FNYEAQ. The CDR3 contains 15 residues. Losses at the gene ends were 5 bases for V and 2 bases for J; bases not matched to a gene: 6. CDR3 DNA sequence: TGTGCCAGCAGCCGATTTAGCGGGGGACAAGAGACCCAGTACTTC. It yields the protein CASSRFSGGQETQYF.

The rearrangement joins TRBV28 to TRBJ1-5, with D unclear. V was cut by 5 bases and J by 3 bases, with 8 bases left in between. The CDR3 runs to 13 residues. Per the germline V gene, CDR1 is MDHEN and CDR2 is SYDVKM. The CDR3 loop is CASSPDSNQPQHF. In DNA, the CDR3 is TGTGCCAGCAGTCCAGACTCCAATCAGCCCCAGCATTTT.

The sample holds many counts of this clonotype. This chain connects TRBV28 to TRBJ1-5, with unresolved D. The CDR3 is 13 amino acids. Trimming stripped 7 bases from V and 3 bases from J, with 10 bases between. Germline loops: CDR1 MDHEN, CDR2 SYDVKM. Here the CDR3 DNA reads TGTGCCAGCACCCCGACGGTCAATCAGCCCCAGCATTTT. Encoded protein: CASTPTVNQPQHF. Variable domain in full (rest from reference TRBV28 and TRBJ1-5): DVKVTQSSRYLVKRTGEKVFLECVQDMDHENMFWYRQDPGLGLRLIYFSYDVKMKEKGDIPEGYSVSREKKERFSLILESASTNQTSMYLCASTPTVNQPQHFGDGTRLSIL.

The sample holds many counts of this clonotype. The V gene is TRBV5-1, the J gene TRBJ2-6; unclear D gene. Germline V gene sequence: CDR1 SGHRS, CDR2 YFSETQ. The ends were cut back, 0 bases at V and 3 bases at J, with 13 bases in the middle. The CDR3 contains 17 residues. The CDR3 region is CASSLGAGVGGANVLTF. The DNA of the CDR3 is TGCGCCAGCAGCTTGGGCGCTGGGGTCGGTGGGGCCAACGTCCTGACTTTC.

This clonotype was recorded at least ten times. The J gene is TRBJ2-7, the V gene TRBV6-6, with D possibly TRBD1 on 5 matching bases. Trimming cost V 0 bases and J 7 bases, with 10 bases left between them. Per germline, CDR1 MNHNY and CDR2 SVGAGI (reference sequence). This CDR3 has 13 residues. The chain's CDR3 is CASSYSQDREQYF. The CDR3 bases are TGTGCCAGCAGTTACTCACAGGATCGGGAGCAGTACTTC.

The table lists this clonotype with many counts. V is TRBV10-3 and J is TRBJ2-3; 10 nucleotides align to TRBD1. The trim removed 0 bases at V and 6 bases at J, leaving 12 bases unmatched. This CDR3 contains 18 residues. In germline, CDR1 is ENHRY, CDR2 SYGVKD. CDR3 amino acids: CAISESQGQGLLRDTQYF. The CDR3, as DNA: TGTGCCATCAGTGAGTCGCAGGGACAGGGGCTCCTCAGGGATACGCAGTATTTT.

This clonotype was seen ten or more times. This chain joins TRBV6-5 and TRBJ1-2; no clear D. Trimming took 2 bases from V and 3 from J, leaving 10 bases between them. This CDR3 has 14 residues. Germline V gene data show CDR1 as MNHEY and CDR2 as SVGAGI. In DNA form, the CDR3 reads TGTGCCAGCAGTTACCGAGGACCCGACTATGGCTACACCTTC. It yields the protein CASSYRGPDYGYTF.